The entry below describes one TCR beta chain. Its antigen is currently unknown. Trimming took off 1 base at V and 2 bases at J, with 9 bases between the two ends. This CDR3 has 14 residues. Germline V CDR1 and CDR2: MGHDK, SYGVNS. These data belong to a study of lymphopenia after photon versus proton radiotherapy. Study results and limitations: A bigger post-nadir fall in TCR diversity correlated inversely with survival time in deceased patients.

This table comes from immunoSEQ multiplex PCR, and its TCRdb copy is limited to in-frame clones, with some not included. Of about 24,000 clones listed, about 80% are singletons. This chain links TRBV25-1 with TRBJ2-7; D is perhaps TRBD1 (6 bases). The sample consisted of peripheral blood, taken from a patient treated with photon-based radiotherapy. The sequence was obtained from a man aged 40-55 years with gastric cancer. CDR3 sequence: CASSEWDNPYEQYF. CDR3 DNA sequence: TGTGCCAGCAGTGAATGGGACAATCCCTACGAGCAGTACTTC.